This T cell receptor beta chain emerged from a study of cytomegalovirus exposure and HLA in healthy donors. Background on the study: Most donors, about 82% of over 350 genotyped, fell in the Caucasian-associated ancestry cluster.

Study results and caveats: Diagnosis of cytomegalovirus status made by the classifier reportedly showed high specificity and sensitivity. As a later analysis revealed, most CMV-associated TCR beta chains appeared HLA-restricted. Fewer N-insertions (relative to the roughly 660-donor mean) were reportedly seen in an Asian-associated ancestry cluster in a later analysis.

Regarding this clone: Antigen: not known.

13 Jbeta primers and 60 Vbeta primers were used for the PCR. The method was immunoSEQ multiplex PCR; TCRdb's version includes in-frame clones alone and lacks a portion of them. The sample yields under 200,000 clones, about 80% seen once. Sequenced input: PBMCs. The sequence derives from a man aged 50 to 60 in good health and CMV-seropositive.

CDR3 in amino acids: CASSYYYEQYF. CDR3 coding DNA: TGTGCCAGCAGCTATTACTACGAGCAGTACTTC. The genes are TRBV7-9 and TRBJ2-7; D is ambiguous. This CDR3 spans 11 amino acids. CDR1 and CDR2 from the germline V gene are SEHNR and FQNEAQ (reference sequence). Trimming removed 4 bases from V and 3 bases from J, with 4 bases in between. The entire variable domain, with the rest obtained from reference TRBV7-9 and TRBJ2-7, is as follows: DTGVSQNPRHKITKRGQNVTFRCDPISEHNRLYWYRQTLGQGPEFLTYFQNEAQLEKSRLLSDRFSAERPKGSFSTLEIQRTEQGDSAMYLCASSYYYEQYFGPGTRLTVT.